This T cell receptor beta chain came from a study of cytomegalovirus exposure and HLA in healthy donors. In the PCR, 60 Vbeta and 13 Jbeta primers were used. This table comes from immunoSEQ multiplex PCR, and its TCRdb copy is limited to in-frame clones, with some not included. Counted here are about 170,000 clones, 60% to 80% occurring once; the ten biggest clones make up about 2.9%. This clone was counted once. The CDR3 has 15 amino acids. Germline assignment: CDR1 SEHNR and CDR2 FQNEAQ (reference sequence). The trim removed 1 base at V and 5 bases at J, leaving 5 bases unmatched. The source material was PBMCs. This TCR derives from a female donor in good health and CMV-seronegative. The J gene is TRBJ2-5, the V gene TRBV7-9; 9 bases agree with TRBD2. The CDR3 coding sequence is TGTGCCAGCAGCTTAGTGGCGGGGGGGCTCGAGACCCAGTACTTC. Translation gives CASSLVAGGLETQYF.